One and the same sample provided the 31 T cell receptor beta chains below, sequenced in a study of control samples from healthy donors and cancer patients. The method was immunoSEQ multiplex PCR; TCRdb's version includes in-frame clones alone and lacks a portion of them. The table lists roughly 100,000 clones, about 89% of them singletons, with approximately 19% in the top ten. Sequenced: PBMCs. These receptors were obtained from a man aged 55-75 years with lung cancer.

This clone has only one observation. The J gene is TRBJ2-4, the V gene TRBV12-3 or TRBV12-4; D perhaps matches TRBD1 (5 bases). The CDR3 consists of 13 residues. V gave up 1 base and J gave up 5 bases, with 6 bases separating them. The CDR3 sequence is CASSLDRQNIQYF. The CDR3 DNA follows: TGTGCCAGCAGTTTAGACAGGCAAAACATTCAGTACTTC.

The chain recombines TRBV11-1 with TRBJ1-1, with 12 bases aligning to TRBD1. The CDR3 is 13 residues long. Germline CDR1 and CDR2: SGHAT and FQDESV (reference sequence). V was pared by 5 bases and J by 8 bases, with 3 bases of the junction left unmatched. The CDR3 region is CASSKGTGGEAFF. CDR3 nucleotides: TGTGCCAGCAGCAAAGGGACAGGGGGCGAAGCTTTCTTT.

The rearrangement joins TRBV6-5 to TRBJ1-3; D gene unclear. In germline, CDR1 is MNHEY, CDR2 SVGAGI. This CDR3 contains 14 residues. Deletions cut 5 bases from V and 2 bases from J, with 10 bases between. CDR3 loop: CASSPGPTGNTIYF. Here the CDR3 DNA reads TGTGCCAGCAGTCCGGGTCCCACTGGAAACACCATATATTTT.

This chain links TRBV6-6 with TRBJ2-7, with 7 bases that match TRBD2. CDR1 and CDR2 from the germline V gene are MNHNY and SVGAGI (reference sequence). The CDR3 is 15 amino acids. Unmatched junction bases numbered 7, after V lost 5 bases and J lost 0 bases. This CDR3 is CASSKASGASYEQYV. Here the CDR3 DNA reads TGTGCCAGCAGTAAGGCCAGCGGGGCCTCCTACGAGCAGTACGTC.

The chain is built from TRBV7-9 and TRBJ1-3, with D possibly matching TRBD1 (5 bases). Trimming cost V 2 bases and J 0 bases, with 5 bases left between them. The CDR3 consists of 14 residues. CDR1 and CDR2 (germline): SEHNR, FQNEAQ (reference sequence). This CDR3 reads CASSLQGSGNTIYF. DNA of the CDR3: TGTGCCAGCAGCTTACAGGGCTCTGGAAACACCATATATTTT.

V gene TRBV18 combines with J gene TRBJ2-5; 9 nucleotides align to TRBD1. Germline CDR1 is KGHSH and CDR2 is LQKENI. There are 14 residues in the CDR3. V was pared by 2 bases and J by 5 bases, with 3 bases of the junction left unmatched. The CDR3 bases are TGTGCCAGCTCACCAAGGACAGGGGAGGAGACCCAGTACTTC. It is translated as CASSPRTGEETQYF.

The V and J genes are TRBV5-1 and TRBJ1-2, with 8 bases matching TRBD1. Per germline, CDR1 SGHRS and CDR2 YFSETQ. Unmatched junction bases numbered 3, after V lost 3 bases and J lost 2 bases. CDR3 length: 14 amino acids. DNA of the CDR3: TGCGCCAGCAGCTCGACAGGGGCAAACTATGGCTACACCTTC. Amino acid sequence: CASSSTGANYGYTF. Full variable domain (outside the CDR3, taken from reference TRBV5-1 and TRBJ1-2): KAGVTQTPRYLIKTRGQQVTLSCSPISGHRSVSWYQQTPGQGLQFLFEYFSETQRNKGNFPGRFSGRQFSNSRSEMNVSTLELGDSALYLCASSSTGANYGYTFGSGTRLTVV.

V gene TRBV6-5 combines with J gene TRBJ2-2; unclear D gene. The germline CDR1 and CDR2 sequences are MNHEY and SVGAGI. The V gene lost 6 bases and the J gene lost 4 bases, with 3 bases spanning the gap. CDR3 size: 11 residues. This CDR3 is CASRSTGELFF. As DNA, the CDR3 is TGTGCCAGCAGGTCCACCGGGGAGCTGTTTTTT.

For this clone: The identical CDR3 is also encoded by other nucleotide sequences in the sample. The rearrangement joins TRBV18 to TRBJ2-3; no clear D. Germline CDR1 and CDR2: KGHSH and LQKENI. V lost 3 bases, J lost 0 bases, and 1 base lay in between. The CDR3 extends over 12 amino acids. The CDR3 DNA reads TGTGCCAGCTCACCTAGCACAGATACGCAGTATTTT. Translation: CASSPSTDTQYF.

The chain combines TRBV15 with TRBJ2-5, with 11 positions matching TRBD2. In germline, CDR1 is LNHNV, CDR2 YYDKDF (reference sequence). V gave up 1 base and J gave up 1 base; unmatched junction bases: 2. This CDR3 spans 16 amino acids. CDR3 coding DNA: TGTGCCACCAGCAGAGCTAGCGGGGGGTCCCAAGAGACCCAGTACTTC. Translation gives CATSRASGGSQETQYF.

The DNA for the CDR3 is TGTGCCAGCAGTTTTATTGGGGGAGAAGCTTTCTTT. This translates into CASSFIGGEAFF. The chain links TRBV12-3 or TRBV12-4 to TRBJ1-1; the D gene is possibly TRBD1 (5 bases). The CDR3 totals 12 residues. With 3 bases removed from V and 8 bases from J, the gap between germline ends came to 10 bases.

The V gene is TRBV15, the J gene TRBJ1-1; perhaps TRBD1 as D (6 bases). This CDR3 spans 12 amino acids. V lost 6 bases and J lost 5, with 10 bases in between. Germline CDR1 and CDR2: LNHNV and YYDKDF (reference sequence). The CDR3 protein is CATSQGRTEAFF. DNA for the CDR3: TGTGCCACCAGTCAGGGGAGGACTGAAGCTTTCTTT. The variable domain in full, completed from reference TRBV15 and TRBJ1-1, reads DAMVIQNPRYQVTQFGKPVTLSCSQTLNHNVMYWYQQKSSQAPKLLFHYYDKDFNNEADTPDNFQSRRPNTSFCFLDIRSPGLGDTAMYLCATSQGRTEAFFGQGTRLTVV.

The genes are TRBV10-3 and TRBJ1-2; D ambiguous. CDR1 is ENHRY and CDR2 is SYGVKD in the germline V gene. This CDR3 has 13 residues. V lost 7 bases and J 3 bases, leaving 12 bases between the germline ends. This chain's CDR3 is CAIKVPEYYGYTF. DNA for the CDR3: TGTGCCATCAAGGTACCTGAATACTATGGCTACACCTTC.

This rearrangement joins TRBV5-6 to TRBJ1-1; D not certain. CDR3 length: 13 amino acids. The V end was cut by 1 base, the J end by 2 bases, with 6 bases between. CDR1 is SGHDT and CDR2 is YYEEEE in the germline V gene. This chain's CDR3 is CASSLRSNTEAFF. CDR3 in DNA: TGTGCCAGCAGCTTGCGGTCTAACACTGAAGCTTTCTTT.

The chain couples TRBV2 to TRBJ1-6; D perhaps matches TRBD1 (6 bases). V was trimmed by 6 bases and J by 6 bases, leaving 12 bases between them. CDR3 length: 14 amino acids. Germline V lookup: CDR1 SNHLY, CDR2 FYNNEI. CDR3 residues: CASREGHGNSPLHF. CDR3 in DNA: TGTGCCAGCAGAGAGGGACACGGTAATTCACCCCTCCACTTT.

This clone was observed a few times. The CDR3: CASSQGQATFGNYGYTF. DNA of the CDR3: TGTGCCAGCAGCCAGGGACAGGCGACGTTCGGGAACTATGGCTACACCTTC. V usage is TRBV5-4 and J usage is TRBJ1-2; 8 positions agree with TRBD1. Germline CDR1 and CDR2: SGHNT and YYREEE (reference sequence). Trimming cost V 4 bases and J 2 bases; bases outside gene matches: 13. This CDR3 is built from 17 residues.

The chain employs TRBV5-1 and TRBJ1-1; the D is unclear. The CDR3 contains 14 residues. Germline CDR1 is SGHRS and CDR2 is YFSETQ. V gave up 0 bases and J gave up 3 bases, with 9 bases separating them. The CDR3 DNA reads as TGCGCCAGCAGCTTGGCTTGGGAAGACACTGAAGCTTTCTTT. Residues: CASSLAWEDTEAFF.

The V call is TRBV7-8, the J call TRBJ1-4; unclear D gene. Per germline, CDR1 SGHVS and CDR2 FQNEAQ. The CDR3 runs to 13 residues. V lost 3 bases, J lost 8 bases, and 10 bases lay in between. The CDR3 DNA reads TGTGCCAGCAGCTTGGGCAGAGAGGAAAAACTGTTTTTT. Residues: CASSLGREEKLFF.

This rearrangement joins TRBV7-3 to TRBJ2-3, with 8 bases fitting TRBD1. The V gene end was trimmed by 5 bases and the J gene end by 2 bases; junction bases not matched to a gene: 9. Per the germline V gene, CDR1 is SGHTA and CDR2 is FQGTGA. This CDR3 comprises 16 residues. The chain's CDR3 is CASSADRGGSTDTQYF. DNA for the CDR3: TGTGCCAGCAGCGCAGACAGGGGTGGATCCACAGATACGCAGTATTTT.

The chain employs TRBV6-2 or TRBV6-3 and TRBJ2-1; D could derive from TRBD1 or TRBD2 (5 bases each). Germline CDR1 MNHEY, CDR2 SVGEGT. V lost 4 bases, J lost 4 bases, and 17 bases lay in between. The CDR3 has 16 amino acids. CDR3 bases: TGTGCCAGCAGTTTATTGGGAGTGACAGTGTACAATGAGCAGTTCTTC. Its protein product is CASSLLGVTVYNEQFF.

The CDR3 reads CASEQSGGAWETQYF. The CDR3 DNA is TGCGCCAGCGAACAGAGCGGGGGGGCGTGGGAGACCCAGTACTTC. The chain uses TRBV5-1 and TRBJ2-5; 10 bases are shared with TRBD2. This CDR3 has 15 amino acids. Per the germline V gene, CDR1 is SGHRS and CDR2 is YFSETQ. The junction had 11 bases not matched to a gene; V was cut back by 7 bases and J by 5 bases.

The chain has TRBV6-2 or TRBV6-3 and TRBJ2-5; 8 bases line up with TRBD2. Per germline, CDR1 MNHEY and CDR2 SVGEGT. There are 14 residues in the CDR3. The junction had 2 bases not matched to a gene; V was cut back by 5 bases and J by 0 bases. The CDR3 sequence: CASSRLAYQETQYF. CDR3 DNA sequence: TGTGCCAGCAGTCGACTAGCGTACCAAGAGACCCAGTACTTC.

This chain joins TRBV10-1 and TRBJ2-3; no clear D. The V gene lost 4 bases and the J gene lost 0 bases, with 14 bases spanning the gap. CDR1 and CDR2 (germline): WNHNN, SYGVQD (reference sequence). CDR3 length equals 16 residues. The CDR3 bases are TGCGCCAGCAGTGTCTCGGACGGTTCTAGCACAGATACGCAGTATTTT. Its translation: CASSVSDGSSTDTQYF.

The J gene is TRBJ2-1, the V gene TRBV6-5; D remains unclear. CDR3 length: 13 amino acids. Germline-derived CDR1 and CDR2 are MNHEY and SVGAGI. Trimming removed 2 bases at V and 10 bases at J, with 12 bases between. CDR3: CASSYGLKGEQFF. CDR3 bases: TGTGCCAGCAGTTACGGCCTGAAAGGGGAGCAGTTCTTC.

The chain employs TRBV30 and TRBJ2-7; D perhaps matches TRBD1 (6 bases). There are 14 residues in the CDR3. Germline CDR1 reads GTSNPN; CDR2 reads SVGIG (reference sequence). V was shortened by 2 bases and J by 4 bases, with 15 bases between the two germline ends. The chain's CDR3 is CAWSRVGTNYEQYV. The CDR3 nucleotides read TGTGCCTGGAGTAGAGTCGGGACAAATTACGAGCAGTACGTC.

V gene TRBV24-1 combines with J gene TRBJ2-3; D possibly matches TRBD1 or TRBD2 (5 bases each). CDR1 is KGHDR, CDR2 SFDVKD, per germline. Trimming left V 7 bases short and J 6 bases short, with 16 bases between. The CDR3 sequence is 14 residues long. CDR3 DNA sequence: TGTGCCACCAGCGCCCGGGGCCCGGGGGATACGCAGTATTTT. Translation: CATSARGPGDTQYF.

The chain is built from TRBV19 and TRBJ1-1, with 7 bases identical to TRBD1. CDR3 length equals 15 residues. Germline CDR1 is LNHDA and CDR2 is SQIVND (reference sequence). After removal of 3 bases from V and 2 bases from J, the junction contained 6 bases not matched to a gene. CDR3 in amino acids: CASSIHRDSNTEAFF. CDR3 nucleotide sequence: TGTGCCAGTAGTATTCATCGGGACAGTAACACTGAAGCTTTCTTT.

The V call is TRBV3-1 (or the pseudogene TRBV3-2), the J call TRBJ1-2; a weak D match, TRBD1 (5 bases). Trimming took 7 bases from V and 8 from J, leaving 17 bases between them. Per the germline V gene, CDR1 is LGHDT and CDR2 is YNNKEL (reference sequence). The CDR3 runs to 13 residues. The CDR3 loop reads CASTYGTQVGYTF. CDR3 nucleotides: TGTGCCAGCACCTACGGGACCCAGGTGGGCTACACCTTC.

This clone was seen only a few times. This rearrangement joins TRBV7-9 to TRBJ2-5, with unresolved D. V was clipped by 3 bases and J by 5 bases, with 4 bases between them. CDR3 size: 11 residues. Looked up from germline, CDR1 is SEHNR and CDR2 is FQNEAQ (reference sequence). The CDR3 DNA is TGTGCCAGCAGCTTGTTGGAGACCCAGTACTTC. It is translated as CASSLLETQYF.

By its share, this clone is medium-sized. The genes are TRBV7-8 and TRBJ1-2, with D perhaps TRBD1 (5 bases). This CDR3 is 14 amino acids long. V gave up 5 bases and J gave up 4 bases, with 14 bases separating them. Germline CDR1 is SGHVS and CDR2 is FQNEAQ. The CDR3 region is CASSRDPGIYGYTF. CDR3 sequence (DNA): TGTGCCAGCAGCCGGGACCCGGGTATCTATGGCTACACCTTC.

J is TRBJ1-4 and V is TRBV6-2 or TRBV6-3; 8 bases match TRBD1. The trim removed 6 bases at V and 3 bases at J, leaving 3 bases unmatched. The CDR3 runs 14 residues. CDR1 is MNHEY, CDR2 SVGEGT, per germline. The CDR3 is CASSRGLANEKLFF. CDR3 nucleotides: TGTGCCAGCAGCAGGGGGCTGGCTAATGAAAAACTGTTTTTT.